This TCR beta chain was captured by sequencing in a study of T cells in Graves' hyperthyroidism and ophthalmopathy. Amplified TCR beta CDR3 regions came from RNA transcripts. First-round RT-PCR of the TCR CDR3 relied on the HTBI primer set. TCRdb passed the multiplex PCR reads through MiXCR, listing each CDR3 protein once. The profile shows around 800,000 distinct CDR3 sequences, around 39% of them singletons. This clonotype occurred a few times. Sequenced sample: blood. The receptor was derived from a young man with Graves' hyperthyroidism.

CDR3 sequence (DNA): TGTGCCAGCTTGAGGGGGGGCAATCAGCCCCAGCATTTT. It yields the protein CASLRGGNQPQHF. The genes are TRBV6-1 and TRBJ1-5, with a possible D match to TRBD1 (6 bases). V lost 8 bases and J lost 2, with 10 bases in between. In germline, CDR1 is MNHNS, CDR2 SASEGT. The CDR3 extends over 13 amino acids.